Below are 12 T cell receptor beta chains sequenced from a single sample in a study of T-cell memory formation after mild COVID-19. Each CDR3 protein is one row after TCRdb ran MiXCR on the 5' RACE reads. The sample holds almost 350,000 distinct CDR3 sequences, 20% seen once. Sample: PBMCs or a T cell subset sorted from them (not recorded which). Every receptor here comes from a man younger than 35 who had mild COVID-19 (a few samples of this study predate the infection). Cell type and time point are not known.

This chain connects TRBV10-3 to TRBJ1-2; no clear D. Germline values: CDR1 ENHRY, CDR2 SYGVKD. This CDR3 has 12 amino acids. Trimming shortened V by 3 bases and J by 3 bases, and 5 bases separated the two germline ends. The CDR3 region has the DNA TGTGCCATCAGTGAAGGCGACTATGGCTACACCTTC. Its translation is CAISEGDYGYTF.

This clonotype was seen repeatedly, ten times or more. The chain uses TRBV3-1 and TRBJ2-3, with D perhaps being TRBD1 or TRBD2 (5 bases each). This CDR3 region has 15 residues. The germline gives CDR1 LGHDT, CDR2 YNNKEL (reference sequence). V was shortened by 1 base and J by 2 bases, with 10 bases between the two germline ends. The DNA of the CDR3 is TGTGCCAGCAGCCAAGGTGTGGGGACCACAGATACGCAGTATTTT. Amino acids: CASSQGVGTTDTQYF.

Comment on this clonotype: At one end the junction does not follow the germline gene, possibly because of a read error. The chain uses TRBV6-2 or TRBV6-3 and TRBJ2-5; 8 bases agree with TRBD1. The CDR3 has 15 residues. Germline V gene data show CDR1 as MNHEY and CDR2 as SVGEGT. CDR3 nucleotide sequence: TGTGCCAGCAGCTACTTGGACAGGGCCCAAGAGACCCAGTACTTC. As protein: CASSYLDRAQETQYF.

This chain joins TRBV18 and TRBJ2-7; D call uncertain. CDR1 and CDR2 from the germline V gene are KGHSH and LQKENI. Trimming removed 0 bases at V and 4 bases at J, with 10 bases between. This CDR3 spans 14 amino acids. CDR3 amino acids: CASSPPGRPYEQYV. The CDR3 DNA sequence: TGTGCCAGCTCACCACCGGGCAGGCCGTACGAGCAGTACGTC.

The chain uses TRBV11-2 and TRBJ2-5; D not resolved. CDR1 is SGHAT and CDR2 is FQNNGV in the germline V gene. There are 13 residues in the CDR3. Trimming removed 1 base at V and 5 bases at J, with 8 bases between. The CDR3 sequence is CASSLAVYETQYF. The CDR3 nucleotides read TGTGCCAGCAGCTTAGCGGTTTACGAGACCCAGTACTTC.

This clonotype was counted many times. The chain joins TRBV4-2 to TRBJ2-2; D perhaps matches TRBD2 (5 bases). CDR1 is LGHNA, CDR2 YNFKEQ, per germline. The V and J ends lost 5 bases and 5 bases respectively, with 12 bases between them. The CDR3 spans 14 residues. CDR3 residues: CASSYGRGTGELFF. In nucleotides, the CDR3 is TGTGCCAGCAGCTACGGACGGGGTACCGGGGAGCTGTTTTTT.

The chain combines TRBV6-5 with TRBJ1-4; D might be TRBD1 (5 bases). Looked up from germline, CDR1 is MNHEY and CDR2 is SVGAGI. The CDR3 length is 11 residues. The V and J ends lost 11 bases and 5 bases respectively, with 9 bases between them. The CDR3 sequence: CAGAGNEKLFF. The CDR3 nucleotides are TGTGCCGGTGCAGGGAATGAAAAACTGTTTTTT.

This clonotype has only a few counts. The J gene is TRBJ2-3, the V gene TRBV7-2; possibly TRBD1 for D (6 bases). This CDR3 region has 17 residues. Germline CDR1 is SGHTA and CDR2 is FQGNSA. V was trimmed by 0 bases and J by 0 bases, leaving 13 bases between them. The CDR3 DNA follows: TGTGCCAGCAGCTTAGCATACGCAGGGGCAAGCACAGATACGCAGTATTTT. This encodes CASSLAYAGASTDTQYF.

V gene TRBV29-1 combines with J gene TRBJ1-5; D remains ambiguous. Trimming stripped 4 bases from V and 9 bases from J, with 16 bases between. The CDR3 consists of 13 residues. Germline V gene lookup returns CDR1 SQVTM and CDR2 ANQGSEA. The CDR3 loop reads CSVGPDGDRPQHF. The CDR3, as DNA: TGCAGCGTTGGACCGGACGGTGACCGGCCCCAGCATTTT.

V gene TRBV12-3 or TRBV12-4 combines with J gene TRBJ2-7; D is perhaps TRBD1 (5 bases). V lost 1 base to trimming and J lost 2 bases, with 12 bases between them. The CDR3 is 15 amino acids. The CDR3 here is CASSLGGREAYEQYV. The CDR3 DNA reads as TGTGCCAGCAGTTTAGGCGGCAGGGAAGCCTACGAGCAGTACGTC.

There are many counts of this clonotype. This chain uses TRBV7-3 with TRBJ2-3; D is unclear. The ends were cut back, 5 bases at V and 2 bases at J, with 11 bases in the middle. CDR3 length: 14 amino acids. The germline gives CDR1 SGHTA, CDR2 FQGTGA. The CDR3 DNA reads TGTGCCAGCAGCCCCGGACCAGCCACAGATACGCAGTATTTT. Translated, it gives CASSPGPATDTQYF.

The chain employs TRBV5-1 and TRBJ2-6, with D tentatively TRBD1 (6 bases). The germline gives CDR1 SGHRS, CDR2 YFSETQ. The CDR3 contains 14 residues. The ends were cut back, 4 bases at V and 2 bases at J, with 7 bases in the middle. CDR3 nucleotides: TGCGCCAGCAGCACAGGGACTGGGGCCAACGTCCTGACTTTC. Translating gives CASSTGTGANVLTF.